This section outlines one T cell receptor (beta chain) sequence together with its context. The data stem from a study of T cells expressing NK-cell markers. As for the study in general: Seven HCMV-seropositive donors and one seronegative donor made up the eight sequenced donors.

The CDR3 is 16 amino acids. Germline values: CDR1 SGHAT, CDR2 FQNNGV. Reprocessing the 5' RACE reads, TCRdb reports a single entry for every CDR3 protein and omits DNA. The listing contains 550,000 to 600,000 distinct CDR3 sequences. The sequencing input was blood T cells: a sorted CD56 or NKG2C T cell subset, CD4+ or CD8+ T cells, or bulk PBMC T cells (not recorded which). The receptor comes from a man between 18 and 35 years old in good health. The chain carries TRBV11-2 and TRBJ2-1; TCRdb indicates TRBD1, and absent DNA this call remains unverified. CDR3: CASSSRDPLLYNEQFF.